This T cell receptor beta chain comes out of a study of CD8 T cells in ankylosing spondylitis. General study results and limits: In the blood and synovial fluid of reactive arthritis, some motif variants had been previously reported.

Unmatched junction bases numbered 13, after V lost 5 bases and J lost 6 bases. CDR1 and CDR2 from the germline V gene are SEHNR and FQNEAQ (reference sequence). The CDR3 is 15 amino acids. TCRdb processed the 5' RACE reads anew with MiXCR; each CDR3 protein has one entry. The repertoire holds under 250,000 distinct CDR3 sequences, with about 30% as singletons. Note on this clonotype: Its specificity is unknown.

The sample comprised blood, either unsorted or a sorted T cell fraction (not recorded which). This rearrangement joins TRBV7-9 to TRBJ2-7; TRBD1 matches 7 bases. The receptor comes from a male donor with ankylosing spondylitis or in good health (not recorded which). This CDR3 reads CASSEQTGNQAEQYF. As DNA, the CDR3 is TGTGCCAGCAGCGAACAGACAGGGAATCAGGCCGAGCAGTACTTC.